The rows below give T cell receptor beta chains drawn from one sample of a study of blood T cell repertoires in COVID-19. Assay: immunoSEQ multiplex PCR; the TCRdb copy retains only in-frame clones and omits some. The sample lists approximately 140,000 clones, about 90% occurring once. The sequencing input was peripheral blood. The source is a human donor in a cohort sampled during active COVID-19. CDR3s include the opening cysteine and the closing phenylalanine or tryptophan. Fields, in order: J gene, V gene, D gene, clone size, CDR3 protein, CDR3 DNA. The D gene is left open where the match is weak. Only some rows state a clone size, as once, few, many or a class for expanded clones.

TRBJ2-1	TRBV19	TRBD1	once	CASSRGTGASSYNEQFF	TGTGCCAGTAGTAGGGGGACAGGGGCCAGCTCCTACAATGAGCAGTTCTTC
TRBJ1-1	TRBV21-1	NA	NA	CASSRTGGPEAFF	TGTGCCAGCAGTCGTACAGGGGGCCCTGAAGCTTTCTTT
TRBJ1-1	TRBV5-5	TRBD1	NA	CASSLMGQADTEAFF	TGTGCCAGCAGCTTAATGGGACAGGCGGACACTGAAGCTTTCTTT
TRBJ2-3	TRBV2	TRBD1	NA	CASSVETGTADFSPIGTDTQYF	TGTGCCAGCAGTGTAGAGACCGGGACAGCCGACTTCAGTCCCATCGGCACAGATACGCAGTATTTT
TRBJ1-5	TRBV5-6	NA	NA	CASSLGGRQPQHF	TGTGCCAGCAGCTTGGGGGGGCGTCAGCCCCAGCATTTT
TRBJ2-1	TRBV19	NA	NA	CASSIVSGNEQFF	TGTGCCAGTAGTATAGTCTCCGGCAATGAGCAGTTCTTC
TRBJ2-1	TRBV14	NA	NA	CASSQARYNEQFF	TGTGCCAGCAGCCAAGCCAGGTACAATGAGCAGTTCTTC
TRBJ2-7	TRBV2	TRBD2	NA	CASSLGLAGPYEQYF	TGTGCCAGCAGTTTGGGACTAGCGGGGCCGTACGAGCAGTACTTC
TRBJ1-2	TRBV28	TRBD1	NA	CASSFGGQGGYGYTF	TGTGCCAGCAGTTTCGGAGGACAGGGGGGCTACGGCTACACCTTC
TRBJ1-1	TRBV19	NA	NA	CASSTTSNTEAFF	TGTGCCAGTAGTACAACATCGAACACTGAAGCTTTCTTT
TRBJ2-7	TRBV10-3	TRBD1	NA	CAISEDRDPYF	TGTGCCATCAGTGAAGACAGGGATCCGTACTTC
TRBJ1-5	TRBV6-5	NA	NA	CASNRQDSNQPQHF	TGTGCCAGCAATCGACAGGATAGCAATCAGCCCCAGCATTTT
TRBJ2-1	TRBV27	TRBD2	NA	CASRPAGAGNEQFF	TGTGCCAGCAGACCAGCGGGAGCTGGGAATGAGCAGTTCTTC
TRBJ1-1	TRBV3-1/TRBV3-2	TRBD1	NA	CASSQDIPGQANTEAFF	TGTGCCAGCAGCCAAGACATCCCGGGACAGGCAAACACTGAAGCTTTCTTT
TRBJ1-4	TRBV19	TRBD1	few	CASSVNRGRRKLFF	TGTGCCAGTAGTGTTAACAGGGGGCGCCGAAAACTGTTTTTT